The 15 T cell receptor beta chains below were found in one sample sequenced in a study of CD4 T cells in lung cancer. Measured with immunoSEQ multiplex PCR; TCRdb has only the in-frame clones, and not every one. The table has hundreds of clones, around 90% seen once; the top ten hold 80% to 90%. Mutant 27-mer peptides stimulated the PBMCs for approximately 13 days before restimulation with peptide-pulsed autologous B cells. After restimulation with peptide-pulsed B cells, live T cells secreting IFNgamma were sorted. At about 3 or 11 cells per well, sorted cells grew for about 13 to 23 days. These receptors lack a known antigen. The sequenced sample was a CD4+ T cell line or clone grown in culture. These receptors came from an older woman with non-small cell lung cancer. Some clones in this sample may be carry-over from other donors' samples.

The genes are TRBV6-5 and TRBJ2-1; D gene unclear. Germline V gives CDR1 MNHEY, CDR2 SVGAGI. V was shortened by 6 bases and J by 7 bases, with 10 bases between the two germline ends. The CDR3 totals 12 residues. CDR3 DNA: TGTGCCAGCAGCCCCGACACGAATGAGCAGTTCTTC. This codes for CASSPDTNEQFF.

This chain uses TRBV19 with TRBJ1-5; no definite D call. This CDR3 contains 14 residues. Germline loops: CDR1 LNHDA, CDR2 SQIVND (reference sequence). Trimming took 6 bases from V and 3 from J, leaving 12 bases between them. CDR3 sequence: CASSPAGPNQPQHF. The CDR3 region has the DNA TGTGCCAGTAGCCCAGCCGGACCCAATCAGCCCCAGCATTTT.

This chain's CDR3 is CASSLWWSSYNEQFF. CDR3 in DNA: TGTGCCAGCAGTTTATGGTGGAGCTCCTACAATGAGCAGTTCTTC. V is TRBV27 and J is TRBJ2-1, with unresolved D. Germline CDR1 MNHEY, CDR2 SMNVEV (reference sequence). Trimming removed 1 base at V and 0 bases at J, with 7 bases between. The CDR3 runs to 15 residues.

The CDR3 sequence is CASSHRYNEQFF. The CDR3 DNA reads as TGTGCCAGCAGTCACAGGTACAATGAGCAGTTCTTC. The rearrangement uses TRBV7-2 and TRBJ2-1; possible D gene TRBD1, 5 bases. The CDR3 length is 12 residues. CDR1 and CDR2 from the germline V gene are SGHTA and FQGNSA. Trimming cost V 6 bases and J 4 bases, with 7 bases left between them.

The rearrangement uses TRBV7-9 and TRBJ2-5; D is unclear. Germline CDR1 is SEHNR and CDR2 is FQNEAQ (reference sequence). The CDR3 covers 16 residues. V was clipped by 2 bases and J by 4 bases, with 17 bases between them. CDR3 region: CASSLLVVIPGETQYF. In DNA form, the CDR3 reads TGTGCCAGCAGCTTACTTGTAGTGATTCCCGGAGAGACCCAGTACTTC. The full variable domain, completed using reference TRBV7-9 and TRBJ2-5, is DTGVSQNPRHKITKRGQNVTFRCDPISEHNRLYWYRQTLGQGPEFLTYFQNEAQLEKSRLLSDRFSAERPKGSFSTLEIQRTEQGDSAMYLCASSLLVVIPGETQYFGPGTRLLVL.

The V and J genes are TRBV9 and TRBJ2-3; perhaps TRBD1 as D (6 bases). There are 14 residues in the CDR3. Germline lookup yields CDR1 SGDLS and CDR2 YYNGEE. V dropped 3 bases and J dropped 3 bases, with 11 bases sitting between them. CDR3 coding DNA: TGTGCCAGCAGCGGGGGGCATCAGACAGATACGCAGTATTTT. Translating it yields CASSGGHQTDTQYF.

This sequence joins TRBV5-1 and TRBJ2-3, with TRBD1 matching 8 bases. The CDR3 length is 13 residues. Germline V gene sequence: CDR1 SGHRS, CDR2 YFSETQ. J was trimmed by 5 bases and V by 4 bases; bases with no gene match: 3. CDR3 bases: TGCGCCAGCAGCGCGGACAGGGTAGATACGCAGTATTTT. It yields the protein CASSADRVDTQYF. Together with reference TRBV5-1 and TRBJ2-3, the CDR3 gives the full variable domain: KAGVTQTPRYLIKTRGQQVTLSCSPISGHRSVSWYQQTPGQGLQFLFEYFSETQRNKGNFPGRFSGRQFSNSRSEMNVSTLELGDSALYLCASSADRVDTQYFGPGTRLTVL.

The V and J genes are TRBV5-4 and TRBJ1-6; D is possibly TRBD1 (5 bases). Looked up from germline, CDR1 is SGHNT and CDR2 is YYREEE (reference sequence). CDR3 size: 14 residues. V lost 4 bases, J lost 4 bases, and 9 bases lay in between. The DNA for the CDR3 is TGTGCCAGCAGCGGGACTCGTTATAATTCACCCCTCCACTTT. This translates into CASSGTRYNSPLHF.

This clone was recorded only once. The chain employs TRBV9 and TRBJ2-3; 11 bases line up with TRBD2. V was clipped by 9 bases and J by 6 bases; unmatched bases: 12. The germline gives CDR1 SGDLS, CDR2 YYNGEE. The CDR3 extends over 15 amino acids. The CDR3 protein is CATAMTSGILDTQYF. The CDR3, as DNA: TGTGCCACCGCGATGACTAGCGGGATTTTGGATACGCAGTATTTT.

The chain recombines TRBV5-4 with TRBJ2-7; TRBD2 is a possible D gene (6 bases). The V end was cut by 0 bases, the J end by 1 base, with 11 bases between. Germline V gene sequence: CDR1 SGHNT, CDR2 YYREEE (reference sequence). The CDR3 contains 15 residues. This CDR3 reads CASSLAGAESYEQYF. CDR3 nucleotide sequence: TGTGCCAGCAGCTTGGCGGGAGCCGAATCCTACGAGCAGTACTTC.

This chain links TRBV28 with TRBJ1-1; D not certain. CDR3 size: 12 residues. Germline V gives CDR1 MDHEN, CDR2 SYDVKM. The germline V and J ends were trimmed by 2 bases and 7 bases, with 8 bases remaining between them. CDR3: CASSLRSHEAFF. Here the CDR3 DNA reads TGTGCCAGCAGTTTACGATCTCATGAAGCTTTCTTT.

The rearrangement joins TRBV6-5 to TRBJ1-4; D is perhaps TRBD1 (5 bases). CDR3 size: 14 residues. Trimming pared 2 bases from V and 4 bases from J, leaving 8 bases between. In germline, CDR1 is MNHEY, CDR2 SVGAGI. CDR3 coding DNA: TGTGCCAGCAGTTACCGGGGGATTAATGAAAAACTGTTTTTT. Translation gives CASSYRGINEKLFF.

The rearrangement links TRBV27 to TRBJ2-5; 16 bases fit TRBD2. With 4 bases clipped from V and 4 bases from J, the junction kept 12 bases outside the gene matches. The CDR3 has 19 residues. Germline CDR1 and CDR2: MNHEY and SMNVEV (reference sequence). The CDR3 DNA reads as TGTGCCAGCAGTTCTCGGGGGACTAGCGGGGGGGCTCGACGAGAGACCCAGTACTTC. Translating gives CASSSRGTSGGARRETQYF.

The chain combines TRBV4-3 with TRBJ1-2; tentative D call: TRBD1 (6 bases). Trimming stripped 0 bases from V and 8 bases from J, with 19 bases between. Germline V gene sequence: CDR1 LGHNA, CDR2 YSLEER. The CDR3 length is 16 residues. Here the CDR3 reads CASSQDNLQGWYGYTF. Here the CDR3 DNA reads TGCGCCAGCAGCCAAGATAACCTTCAGGGGTGGTACGGCTACACCTTC.

The chain employs TRBV7-6 and TRBJ1-2, with TRBD1 as a possible D gene (5 bases). This CDR3 is 17 amino acids long. The germline V gene encodes CDR1 SGHVS and CDR2 FNYEAQ. The germline V and J ends were trimmed by 5 bases and 5 bases, with 24 bases remaining between them. The CDR3 reads CASSLGRHRGPGYGYTF. As DNA, the CDR3 is TGTGCCAGCAGCCTGGGCCGCCACCGGGGCCCAGGTTATGGCTACACCTTC.